This T cell receptor beta chain originates from a study of T cell responses to AZD1222 COVID-19 vaccine. Whole-study context: Combined were second doses at about 4 or about 12 weeks.

TCRdb's copy holds only in-frame clones and misses some; the assay was immunoSEQ multiplex PCR. The repertoire holds some 130,000 clones, more than 85% seen once, with 5.4% in the top ten. V gave up 4 bases and J gave up 4 bases, with 16 bases separating them. The CDR3 runs 15 residues. CDR1 and CDR2 from the germline V gene are LGHNA and YSLEER. General study findings and limits: Nearly half of spike-specific TCRs reportedly target unmutated variant regions. Two AZD1222 doses significantly raised spike-specific TCR breadth and depth over controls. A mostly white British donor set with more females was recruited, and clonal diversity was possibly underestimated.

Note on this clone: Its target is not known.

This sequence joins TRBV4-3 and TRBJ2-5; TRBD2 might be the D (7 bases). Sequencing used peripheral blood, obtained on day 0 of AZD1222 vaccination. The sequence came from an adult in good health. The CDR3 loop reads CASSPRSGEGETQYF. In DNA form, the CDR3 reads TGCGCCAGCAGCCCCCGATCAGGGGAGGGAGAGACCCAGTACTTC.